Detailed here is one T cell receptor (beta chain). Trimming removed 0 bases from V and 4 bases from J, with 9 bases in between. Germline CDR1 reads SGHVS; CDR2 reads FNYEAQ. The CDR3 is 15 amino acids. These data are taken from a study of T cell changes during pregnancy in multiple sclerosis. Sequenced by immunoSEQ multiplex PCR; TCRdb stores in-frame clones only, minus some. This table has some 40,000 clones, 93% appearing once. V usage is TRBV7-6 and J usage is TRBJ1-4; D gene unclear. This receptor was obtained from a female donor with multiple sclerosis, enrolled in a pregnancy study. The sequencing used CD8+ T cells from peripheral blood mononuclear cells, collected in the third trimester of pregnancy. The CDR3 nucleotides are TGTGCCAGCAGCTTAGCTGAGAGATTTAATGAAAAACTGTTTTTT. Amino acid sequence: CASSLAERFNEKLFF.